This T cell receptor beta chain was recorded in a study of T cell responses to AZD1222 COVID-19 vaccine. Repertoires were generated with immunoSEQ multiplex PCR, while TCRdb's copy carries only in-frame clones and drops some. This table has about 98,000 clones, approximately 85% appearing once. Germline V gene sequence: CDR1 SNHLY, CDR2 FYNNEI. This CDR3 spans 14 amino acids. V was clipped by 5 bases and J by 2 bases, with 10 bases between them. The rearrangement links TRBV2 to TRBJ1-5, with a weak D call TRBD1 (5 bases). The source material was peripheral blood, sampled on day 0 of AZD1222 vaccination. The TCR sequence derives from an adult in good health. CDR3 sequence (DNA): TGTGCCAGCAGTACCCAGGGAGGCAATCAGCCCCAGCATTTT. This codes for CASSTQGGNQPQHF.